This is a list of T cell receptor beta chains from one sample in a study of blood T cell repertoires in COVID-19. Clones were read by immunoSEQ multiplex PCR, and TCRdb kept only the in-frame ones, dropping some. The table includes a few hundred thousand clones, roughly 90% detected once. Source material: peripheral blood. Receptor source: a man aged 35 to 55 with acute or convalescent COVID-19. Each CDR3 is given with its conserved first and last residue. D genes are given only for firm matches. Some rows mark clone size as missing; the rest say once, few, many or name a class of expanded clone.

V	size	D	J	CDR3	DNA
TRBV27	NA	NA	TRBJ2-5	CAAGKAQGWAETQYF	TGTGCCGCGGGCAAAGCACAGGGCTGGGCAGAGACCCAGTACTTC
TRBV6-5	NA	TRBD2	TRBJ2-7	CASSLAGAGEQYF	TGTGCCAGCAGCCTCGCCGGAGCGGGGGAGCAGTACTTC
TRBV10-3	NA	NA	TRBJ1-4	CAISEPRSEKLFF	TGTGCCATCAGTGAGCCGCGGAGTGAAAAACTGTTTTTT
TRBV3-1/TRBV3-2	NA	NA	TRBJ2-1	CASSQDWERTLNNEQFF	TGTGCCAGCAGCCAAGACTGGGAGCGGACGCTCAACAATGAGCAGTTCTTC
TRBV5-1	once	NA	TRBJ1-6	CASSSTDRSSYNSPLHF	TGCGCCAGCAGCTCAACCGACAGGAGCTCCTATAATTCACCCCTCCACTTT
TRBV10-3	NA	NA	TRBJ1-5	CAISAGGRNQPQHF	TGTGCCATCAGTGCGGGGGGCCGCAATCAGCCCCAGCATTTT
TRBV7-2	NA	NA	TRBJ1-2	CASSLGRGGGGYTF	TGTGCCAGCAGCTTAGGTCGGGGTGGTGGAGGCTACACCTTC
TRBV2	NA	TRBD1	TRBJ1-1	CASSELAGGTEAFF	TGTGCCAGCAGTGAATTGGCAGGGGGCACTGAAGCTTTCTTT
TRBV5-6	NA	TRBD1	TRBJ2-7	CASSLDTGGGYEQYF	TGTGCCAGCAGCTTAGACACAGGGGGTGGTTACGAGCAGTACTTC
TRBV18	NA	TRBD2	TRBJ2-1	CASSPQMTRAGAYNEQFF	TGTGCCAGCTCACCCCAAATGACAAGAGCGGGGGCATACAATGAGCAGTTCTTC
TRBV6-2/TRBV6-3	NA	TRBD1	TRBJ1-2	CASSYRQGREPGYTF	TGTGCCAGCAGTTATCGACAGGGAAGAGAGCCGGGCTACACCTTC
TRBV30	NA	TRBD1	TRBJ1-2	CAWSGQGVDGYTF	TGTGCCTGGAGCGGACAGGGGGTCGATGGCTACACCTTC
TRBV15	once	NA	TRBJ1-5	CATSRVRGAAQPQHF	TGTGCCACCAGCAGAGTTAGGGGCGCGGCACAGCCCCAGCATTTT
TRBV7-9	NA	TRBD1	TRBJ1-4	CASSLEQGALGEKLFF	TGTGCCAGCAGCTTAGAGCAGGGGGCGTTGGGTGAAAAACTGTTTTTT
TRBV5-6	NA	NA	TRBJ2-7	CASIYAGEQYF	TGTGCCAGCATTTATGCGGGTGAGCAGTACTTC
TRBV19	NA	NA	TRBJ1-5	CASRDSLVNQPQHF	TGTGCCAGTAGAGACAGTCTGGTCAATCAGCCCCAGCATTTT
TRBV30	NA	TRBD1	TRBJ1-6	CAWTPGGASNSPLHF	TGTGCCTGGACCCCAGGGGGCGCCTCGAATTCACCCCTCCACTTT
TRBV28	NA	NA	TRBJ2-1	CASSLLNEQFF	TGTGCCAGCAGTTTACTCAATGAGCAGTTCTTC
TRBV5-1	NA	TRBD2	TRBJ2-5	CASSAGGLAGQETQYF	TGCGCCAGCAGCGCAGGGGGACTAGCGGGGCAAGAGACCCAGTACTTC
TRBV19	NA	TRBD2	TRBJ2-7	CASSIAASGGHYEQYF	TGTGCCAGTAGTATAGCGGCTAGCGGGGGACACTACGAGCAGTACTTC
TRBV7-6	NA	TRBD1	TRBJ1-1	CASSSRTGRPEAFF	TGTGCCAGCAGCTCCAGGACAGGGCGTCCTGAAGCTTTCTTT
TRBV9	NA	NA	TRBJ1-5	CASSVGTATGPQHF	TGTGCCAGCAGCGTAGGAACGGCGACTGGGCCCCAGCATTTT
TRBV7-7	NA	TRBD2	TRBJ2-1	CASSLEASGISEQFF	TGTGCTAGCAGCTTAGAGGCTAGCGGGATCTCCGAGCAGTTCTTC
TRBV6-2/TRBV6-3	NA	NA	TRBJ2-5	CASSFMTITETQYF	TGTGCCAGCAGTTTTATGACTATTACGGAGACCCAGTACTTC
TRBV7-9	NA	NA	TRBJ1-2	CASSLEWGNYGYTF	TGTGCCAGCAGCTTAGAATGGGGCAACTATGGCTACACCTTC
TRBV29-1	NA	TRBD1	TRBJ1-2	CSVGGTGLIRGYTF	TGCAGCGTTGGCGGGACAGGGTTAATTCGTGGCTACACCTTC
TRBV9	NA	TRBD1	TRBJ1-2	CASSKRQGKGGYTF	TGTGCCAGCAGCAAGCGACAGGGAAAGGGTGGCTACACCTTC
TRBV6-5	NA	TRBD1	TRBJ2-3	CASRTGGGDTQYF	TGTGCCAGCCGGACAGGGGGCGGAGATACGCAGTATTTT
TRBV28	NA	TRBD2	TRBJ2-5	CASSFALAEETQYF	TGTGCCAGCAGTTTTGCACTAGCGGAAGAGACCCAGTACTTC
TRBV19	NA	TRBD1	TRBJ2-7	CASSRTGPYEQYF	TGTGCCAGTAGTCGGACAGGACCCTACGAGCAGTACTTC
TRBV3-1/TRBV3-2	NA	TRBD1	TRBJ2-1	CASSQGMSRDRVCYEQFF	TGTGCCAGCAGCCAAGGCATGTCCCGGGACAGGGTATGTTATGAGCAGTTCTTC
TRBV19	NA	NA	TRBJ1-1	CASSMGMNTEAFF	TGTGCCAGTAGTATGGGCATGAACACTGAAGCTTTCTTT
TRBV7-2	NA	NA	TRBJ2-1	CASSTFAGSSSYNEQFF	TGTGCCAGCAGCACTTTCGCCGGGAGCAGCTCCTACAATGAGCAGTTCTTC
TRBV30	NA	NA	TRBJ1-1	CAWSVQPDTEAFF	TGTGCCTGGAGTGTACAGCCGGACACTGAAGCTTTCTTT
TRBV7-9	NA	NA	TRBJ1-1	CASSHGLGFYMNTEAFF	TGTGCCAGCAGTCACGGACTCGGGTTTTATATGAACACTGAAGCTTTCTTT
TRBV10-3	NA	TRBD2	TRBJ2-7	CAISKAGTSGSEQYF	TGTGCCATCAGTAAAGCCGGGACTAGCGGGAGCGAGCAGTACTTC
TRBV27	NA	TRBD2	TRBJ2-1	CASSLFQGTSGQFF	TGTGCCAGCAGTTTATTCCAGGGGACTAGCGGGCAGTTCTTC
TRBV10-3	few	NA	TRBJ1-5	CAISVLGADQPQHF	TGTGCCATCAGTGTACTGGGGGCGGATCAGCCCCAGCATTTT
TRBV5-1	NA	NA	TRBJ2-6	CASSLMGHPTSGANVLTF	TGCGCCAGCAGCTTGATGGGACACCCTACCTCTGGGGCCAACGTCCTGACTTTC
TRBV6-4	few	NA	TRBJ2-2	CASSDSEHGELFF	TGTGCCAGCAGTGACTCCGAACACGGGGAGCTGTTTTTT
TRBV6-5	NA	TRBD1	TRBJ2-7	CASSYPIGTGGEQYF	TGTGCCAGCAGTTACCCAATAGGGACAGGCGGCGAGCAGTACTTC
TRBV6-5	NA	TRBD1	TRBJ1-1	CASKDRGRDTEAFF	TGTGCCAGCAAGGACAGGGGGAGGGACACTGAAGCTTTCTTT
TRBV5-1	NA	NA	TRBJ1-5	CASSFSGLNEPQHF	TGCGCCAGCAGCTTCTCGGGGTTAAATGAGCCCCAGCATTTT
TRBV19	NA	TRBD2	TRBJ2-1	CASSPRLAGSYNEQFF	TGTGCCAGTAGTCCAAGACTAGCGGGGAGTTACAATGAGCAGTTCTTC
TRBV11-2	NA	NA	TRBJ2-3	CASSRDRATDTQYF	TGTGCCAGCAGCCGCGACAGAGCCACAGATACGCAGTATTTT
TRBV6-5	NA	NA	TRBJ2-3	CASTQQGSSTDTQYF	TGTGCCAGCACCCAACAGGGTTCTAGCACAGATACGCAGTATTTT